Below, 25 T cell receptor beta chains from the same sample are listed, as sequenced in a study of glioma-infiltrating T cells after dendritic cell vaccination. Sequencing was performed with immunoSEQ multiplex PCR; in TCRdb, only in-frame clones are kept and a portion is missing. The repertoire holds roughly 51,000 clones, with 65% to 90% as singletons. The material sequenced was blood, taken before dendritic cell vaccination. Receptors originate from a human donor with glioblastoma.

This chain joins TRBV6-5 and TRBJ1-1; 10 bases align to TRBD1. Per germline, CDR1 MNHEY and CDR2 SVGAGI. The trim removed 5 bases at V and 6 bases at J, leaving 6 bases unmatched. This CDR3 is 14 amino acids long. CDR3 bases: TGTGCCAGCAGTGCTCCGGGACAGGGGTCTGAAGCTTTCTTT. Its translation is CASSAPGQGSEAFF.

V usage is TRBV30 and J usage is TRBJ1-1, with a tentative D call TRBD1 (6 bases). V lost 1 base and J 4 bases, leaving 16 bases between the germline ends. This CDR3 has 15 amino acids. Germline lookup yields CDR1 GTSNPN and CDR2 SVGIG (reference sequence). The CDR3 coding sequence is TGTGCCTGGAGTGACCCCAGGGGTGGTCGCACTGAAGCTTTCTTT. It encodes CAWSDPRGGRTEAFF.

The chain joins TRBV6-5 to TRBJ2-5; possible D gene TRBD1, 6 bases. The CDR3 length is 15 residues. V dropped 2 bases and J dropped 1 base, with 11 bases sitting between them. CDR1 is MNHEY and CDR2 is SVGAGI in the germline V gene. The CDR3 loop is CASSYTGQPQETQYF. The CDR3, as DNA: TGTGCCAGCAGTTACACAGGACAGCCCCAAGAGACCCAGTACTTC.

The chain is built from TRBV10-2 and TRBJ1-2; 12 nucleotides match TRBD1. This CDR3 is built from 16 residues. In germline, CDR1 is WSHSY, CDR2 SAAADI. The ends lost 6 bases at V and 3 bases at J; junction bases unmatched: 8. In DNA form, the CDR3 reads TGCGCCAGCAGGGCCGTGGGACAGGGGGCTCACTATGGCTACACCTTC. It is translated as CASRAVGQGAHYGYTF.

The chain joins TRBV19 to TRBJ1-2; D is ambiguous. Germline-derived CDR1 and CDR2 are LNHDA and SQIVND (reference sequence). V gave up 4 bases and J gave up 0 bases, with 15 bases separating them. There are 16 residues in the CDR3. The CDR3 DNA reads TGTGCCAGTAGTAGCGGGAGGAAAACCGCTAACTATGGCTACACCTTC. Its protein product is CASSSGRKTANYGYTF.

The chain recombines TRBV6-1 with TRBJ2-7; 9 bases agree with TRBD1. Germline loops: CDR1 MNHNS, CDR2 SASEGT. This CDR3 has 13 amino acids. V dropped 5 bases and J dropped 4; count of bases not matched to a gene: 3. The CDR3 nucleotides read TGTGCCAGCAGTCCCGGGACAGGGTACGAGCAGTACTTC. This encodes CASSPGTGYEQYF.

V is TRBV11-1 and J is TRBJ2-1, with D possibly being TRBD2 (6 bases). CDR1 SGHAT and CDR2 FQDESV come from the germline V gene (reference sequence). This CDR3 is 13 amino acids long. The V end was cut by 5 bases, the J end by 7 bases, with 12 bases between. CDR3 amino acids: CASSLRAGNEQFF. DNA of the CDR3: TGTGCCAGCAGCCTGAGGGCGGGAAATGAGCAGTTCTTC.

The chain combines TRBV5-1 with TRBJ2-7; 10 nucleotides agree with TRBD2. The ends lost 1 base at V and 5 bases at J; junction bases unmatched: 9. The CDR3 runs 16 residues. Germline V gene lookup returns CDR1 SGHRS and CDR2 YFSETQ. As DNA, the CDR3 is TGCGCCAGCAGCTTGATTCTAGCGGGAGTGTTCCACGAGCAGTACTTC. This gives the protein CASSLILAGVFHEQYF.

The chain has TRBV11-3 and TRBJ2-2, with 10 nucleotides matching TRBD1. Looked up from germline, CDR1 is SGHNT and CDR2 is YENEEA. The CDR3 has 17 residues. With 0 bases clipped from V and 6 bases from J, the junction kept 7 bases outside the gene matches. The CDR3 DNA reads TGTGCCAGCAGCTTAGATGAGACAGGGGGCTTTGCCGGGGAGCTGTTTTTT. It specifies CASSLDETGGFAGELFF. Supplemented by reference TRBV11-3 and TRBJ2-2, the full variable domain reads EAGVVQSPRYKIIEKKQPVAFWCNPISGHNTLYWYLQNLGQGPELLIRYENEEAVDDSQLPKDRFSAERLKGVDSTLKIQPAELGDSAVYLCASSLDETGGFAGELFFGEGSRLTVL.

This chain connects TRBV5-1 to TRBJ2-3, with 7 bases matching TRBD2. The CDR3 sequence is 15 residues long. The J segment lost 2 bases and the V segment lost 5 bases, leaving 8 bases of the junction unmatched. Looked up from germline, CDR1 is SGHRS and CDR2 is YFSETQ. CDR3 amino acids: CASRVALAATDTQYF. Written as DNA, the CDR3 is TGCGCCAGCAGGGTAGCCCTAGCGGCCACAGATACGCAGTATTTT.

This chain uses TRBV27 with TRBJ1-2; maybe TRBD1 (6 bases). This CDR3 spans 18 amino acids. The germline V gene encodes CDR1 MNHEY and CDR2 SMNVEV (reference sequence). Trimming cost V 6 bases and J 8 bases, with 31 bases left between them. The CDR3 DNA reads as TGTGCCAGCAGCCCTGGGTTTTCGCGACAGGCCTCCGCGACGGGCTACACCTTC. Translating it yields CASSPGFSRQASATGYTF.

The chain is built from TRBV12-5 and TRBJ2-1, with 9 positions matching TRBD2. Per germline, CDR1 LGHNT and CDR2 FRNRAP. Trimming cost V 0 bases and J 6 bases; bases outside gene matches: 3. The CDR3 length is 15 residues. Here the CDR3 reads CASGLVVSGGNEQFF. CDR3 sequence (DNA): TGTGCTAGTGGTTTGGTAGTTAGCGGGGGCAATGAGCAGTTCTTC.

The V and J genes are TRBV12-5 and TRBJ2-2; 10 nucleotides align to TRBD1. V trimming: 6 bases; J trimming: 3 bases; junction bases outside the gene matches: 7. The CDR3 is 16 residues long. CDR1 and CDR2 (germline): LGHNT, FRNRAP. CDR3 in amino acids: CASGRWGQGHTGELFF. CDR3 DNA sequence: TGTGCTAGTGGCCGGTGGGGACAGGGGCACACCGGGGAGCTGTTTTTT.

In DNA form, the CDR3 reads TGTGCCAGCAGACAGGGGGCTGAAGCTTTCTTT. It is translated as CASRQGAEAFF. The V call is TRBV13, the J call TRBJ1-1; 8 bases line up with TRBD1. The CDR3 consists of 11 residues. Germline assignment: CDR1 PRHDT and CDR2 FYEKMQ (reference sequence). Trimming took 6 bases from V and 6 from J; bases not matched to a gene: 0.

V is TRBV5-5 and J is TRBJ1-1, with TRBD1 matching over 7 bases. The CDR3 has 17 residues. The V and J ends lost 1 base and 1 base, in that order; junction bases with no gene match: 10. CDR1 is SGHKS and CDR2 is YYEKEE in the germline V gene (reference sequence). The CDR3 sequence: CASSLTGTERTNTEAFF. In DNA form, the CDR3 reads TGTGCCAGCAGCTTGACCGGGACAGAGAGGACGAACACTGAAGCTTTCTTT.

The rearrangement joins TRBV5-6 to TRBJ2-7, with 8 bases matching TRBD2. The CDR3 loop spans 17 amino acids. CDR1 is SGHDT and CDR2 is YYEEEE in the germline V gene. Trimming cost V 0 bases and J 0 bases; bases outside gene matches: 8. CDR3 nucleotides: TGTGCCAGCAGCTTGGAGGGGCGGGGGGCCTTCTCCTACGAGCAGTACTTC. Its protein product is CASSLEGRGAFSYEQYF.

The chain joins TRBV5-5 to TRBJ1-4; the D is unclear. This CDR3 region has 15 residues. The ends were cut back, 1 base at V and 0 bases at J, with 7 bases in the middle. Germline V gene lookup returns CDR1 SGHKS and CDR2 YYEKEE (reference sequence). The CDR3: CASSLLGATNEKLFF. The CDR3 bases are TGTGCCAGCAGCTTGCTCGGAGCAACTAATGAAAAACTGTTTTTT.

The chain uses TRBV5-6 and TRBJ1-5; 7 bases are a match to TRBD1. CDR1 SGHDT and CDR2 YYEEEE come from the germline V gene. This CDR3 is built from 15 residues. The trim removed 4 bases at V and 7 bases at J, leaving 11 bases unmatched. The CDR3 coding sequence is TGTGCCAGCAGCATTAACAGGGGTGAGCGGCAGCCCCAGCATTTT. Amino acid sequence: CASSINRGERQPQHF.

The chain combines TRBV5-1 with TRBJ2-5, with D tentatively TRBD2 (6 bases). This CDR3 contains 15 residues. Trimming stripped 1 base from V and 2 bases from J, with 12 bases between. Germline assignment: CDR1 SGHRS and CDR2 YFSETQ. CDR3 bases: TGCGCCAGCAGCTTGAGGGCTAGCGTACAAGAGACCCAGTACTTC. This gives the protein CASSLRASVQETQYF.

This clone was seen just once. Here the CDR3 reads CASSQYVLAGVGGNEQFF. The CDR3 nucleotides are TGTGCCAGCAGCCAATACGTACTAGCGGGAGTTGGAGGCAATGAGCAGTTCTTC. This chain uses TRBV4-2 with TRBJ2-1; 11 positions agree with TRBD2. The CDR3 has 18 amino acids. Germline loops: CDR1 LGHNA, CDR2 YNFKEQ. V gave up 2 bases and J gave up 6 bases; unmatched junction bases: 12.

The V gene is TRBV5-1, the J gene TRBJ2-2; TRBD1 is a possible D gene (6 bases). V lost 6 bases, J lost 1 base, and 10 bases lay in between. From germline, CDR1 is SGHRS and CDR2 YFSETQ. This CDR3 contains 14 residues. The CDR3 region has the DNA TGCGCCAGCACACCGGGACAGAACACCGGGGAGCTGTTTTTT. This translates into CASTPGQNTGELFF. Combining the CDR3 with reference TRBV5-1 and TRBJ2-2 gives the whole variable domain KAGVTQTPRYLIKTRGQQVTLSCSPISGHRSVSWYQQTPGQGLQFLFEYFSETQRNKGNFPGRFSGRQFSNSRSEMNVSTLELGDSALYLCASTPGQNTGELFFGEGSRLTVL.

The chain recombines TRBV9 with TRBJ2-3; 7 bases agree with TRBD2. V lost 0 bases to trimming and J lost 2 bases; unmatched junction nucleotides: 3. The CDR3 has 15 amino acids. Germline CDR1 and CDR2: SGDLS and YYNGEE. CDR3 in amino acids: CASSVGSGNTDTQYF. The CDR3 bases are TGTGCCAGCAGCGTAGGGAGCGGGAACACAGATACGCAGTATTTT.

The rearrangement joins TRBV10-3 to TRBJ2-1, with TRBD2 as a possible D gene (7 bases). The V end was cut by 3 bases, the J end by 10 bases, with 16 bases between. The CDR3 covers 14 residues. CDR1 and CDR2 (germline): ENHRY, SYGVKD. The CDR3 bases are TGTGCCATCAGTGATACGGGGGCGGGGGAGGAGCAGTTCTTC. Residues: CAISDTGAGEEQFF.

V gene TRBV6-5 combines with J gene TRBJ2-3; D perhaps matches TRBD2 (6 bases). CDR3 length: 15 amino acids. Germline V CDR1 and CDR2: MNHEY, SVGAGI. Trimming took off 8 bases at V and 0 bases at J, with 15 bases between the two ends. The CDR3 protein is CASGIKRASTDTQYF. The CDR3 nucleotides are TGTGCCAGCGGGATCAAGCGGGCCAGCACAGATACGCAGTATTTT.

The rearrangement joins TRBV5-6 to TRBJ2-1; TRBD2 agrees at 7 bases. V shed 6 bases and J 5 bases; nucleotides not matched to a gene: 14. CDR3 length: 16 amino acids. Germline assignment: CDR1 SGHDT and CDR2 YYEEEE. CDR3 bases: TGTGCCAGCACCCCTGGGTGGGGGGGGTTAAACAATGAGCAGTTCTTC. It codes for CASTPGWGGLNNEQFF. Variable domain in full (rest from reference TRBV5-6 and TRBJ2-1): DAGVTQSPTHLIKTRGQQVTLRCSPKSGHDTVSWYQQALGQGPQFIFQYYEEEERQRGNFPDRFSGHQFPNYSSELNVNALLLGDSALYLCASTPGWGGLNNEQFFGPGTRLTVL.